This T cell receptor (beta chain) was obtained from a study of T cell responses to AZD1222 COVID-19 vaccine. Broader study findings: White British people made up most donors, females outnumbered males, and clonal diversity was possibly underestimated.

Germline loops: CDR1 LNHDA, CDR2 SQIVND (reference sequence). V was clipped by 4 bases and J by 7 bases, with 14 bases between them. This CDR3 has 15 residues. As concerns this clone: What it binds is not known.

Sequencing was performed with immunoSEQ multiplex PCR; in TCRdb, only in-frame clones are kept and a portion is missing. The sample lists around 77,000 clones; more than 75% were seen once. The receptor's source is an adult in good health. Specimen: peripheral blood, collected on day 0 of AZD1222 vaccination. The chain has TRBV19 and TRBJ1-6; D is ambiguous. CDR3 residues: CASSTGTLGNSPLHF. Here the CDR3 DNA reads TGTGCCAGTAGTACTGGAACCTTGGGGAATTCACCCCTCCACTTT.